What follows are 8 T cell receptor beta chains derived from one specimen sequenced in a study of blood T cell repertoires in COVID-19. Sequencing used immunoSEQ multiplex PCR; TCRdb keeps in-frame clones, though not all of them. This sample yields some 220,000 clones, of which 82% are seen a single time; roughly 5.5% belongs to the top ten. The material sequenced was peripheral blood. The receptors were sampled from a woman aged 70 to 79 with COVID-19, enrolled during active disease.

The chain is built from TRBV28 and TRBJ1-1, with 10 bases identical to TRBD1. The ends lost 1 base at V and 3 bases at J; junction bases unmatched: 2. This CDR3 spans 15 amino acids. Germline CDR1 MDHEN, CDR2 SYDVKM. CDR3 bases: TGTGCCAGCAGTTTATTGGGGACAGGGGACACTGAAGCTTTCTTT. Amino acid sequence: CASSLLGTGDTEAFF.

The genes are TRBV27 and TRBJ2-2; tentatively, D is TRBD1 (6 bases). This CDR3 is 15 amino acids long. The ends were cut back, 7 bases at V and 3 bases at J, with 15 bases in the middle. Germline V gene sequence: CDR1 MNHEY, CDR2 SMNVEV (reference sequence). The CDR3 DNA sequence: TGTGCCAGCAAAAGGGAACAGGGATACACCGGGGAGCTGTTTTTT. Its translation is CASKREQGYTGELFF.

This clone showed up just a few times. The rearrangement links TRBV5-1 to TRBJ1-1, with D unclear. The length of the CDR3 is 14 residues. The ends were cut back, 0 bases at V and 1 base at J, with 7 bases in the middle. Germline V gene data show CDR1 as SGHRS and CDR2 as YFSETQ. CDR3 loop: CASSLGLTNTEAFF. In DNA form, the CDR3 reads TGCGCCAGCAGCTTGGGACTGACGAACACTGAAGCTTTCTTT. Full variable domain (outside the CDR3, taken from reference TRBV5-1 and TRBJ1-1): KAGVTQTPRYLIKTRGQQVTLSCSPISGHRSVSWYQQTPGQGLQFLFEYFSETQRNKGNFPGRFSGRQFSNSRSEMNVSTLELGDSALYLCASSLGLTNTEAFFGQGTRLTVV.

In this sample, this clone turned up many times. J is TRBJ1-5 and V is TRBV24-1; no clear D. Germline CDR1 and CDR2: KGHDR and SFDVKD. V shed 3 bases and J shed 2 bases, with 22 bases lying between them. The CDR3 runs 19 residues. The CDR3 sequence is CATSDPRGASNIGNQPQHF. The CDR3 region has the DNA TGTGCCACCAGTGATCCACGAGGAGCGTCAAATATTGGCAATCAGCCCCAGCATTTT.

V gene TRBV9 combines with J gene TRBJ1-4; possibly TRBD1 for D (6 bases). CDR3 length equals 16 residues. V lost 3 bases to trimming and J lost 6 bases, with 18 bases between them. In germline, CDR1 is SGDLS, CDR2 YYNGEE. CDR3 sequence: CASSDPRRGLYEKLFF. CDR3 in DNA: TGTGCCAGCAGCGACCCACGCAGGGGATTATATGAAAAACTGTTTTTT.

This clone was counted only a few times. The chain combines TRBV24-1 with TRBJ2-5, with 9 bases that match TRBD1. The CDR3 contains 13 residues. Germline V gene sequence: CDR1 KGHDR, CDR2 SFDVKD. The junction had 5 bases not matched to a gene; V was cut back by 6 bases and J by 7 bases. The CDR3 region has the DNA TGTGCCACCAGTCAGGACAGGGGTGGGACCCAGTACTTC. Translation: CATSQDRGGTQYF.

The chain recombines TRBV10-3 with TRBJ1-2; 8 bases fit TRBD1. This CDR3 is 15 amino acids long. CDR1 and CDR2 (germline): ENHRY, SYGVKD. After removal of 2 bases from V and 3 bases from J, the junction contained 5 bases not matched to a gene. DNA for the CDR3: TGTGCCATCAGTGAGGTCCAGGGGGCCCACTATGGCTACACCTTC. This gives the protein CAISEVQGAHYGYTF.

Worth noting for this clone: It may be a read error: a sequence one base away is much more abundant. V and J are TRBV6-2 or TRBV6-3 and TRBJ2-2; unclear D gene. The CDR3 totals 12 residues. Germline V lookup: CDR1 MNHEY, CDR2 SVGEGT. The ends were cut back, 6 bases at V and 3 bases at J, with 5 bases in the middle. The CDR3 nucleotides read TGTGCCAGCAGCCCCGACACCGGGGAGCTGTTTTTT. It encodes CASSPDTGELFF.